The 20 T cell receptor beta chains below come from one sample, sequenced in a study of shared clonotypes between healthy human individuals. Assay used: immunoSEQ multiplex PCR; TCRdb lists only in-frame clones, some missing. The data hold about 2.3 million clones, with roughly 92% observed a single time. Sequencing was done on a sample of naive CD4+ T cells from PBMCs. Described subset: CD45RA+ positively selected. The source of these receptors is a man in his late teens or twenties in good health. Some clones in this sample may be carry-over from other donors' samples.

The chain has TRBV28 and TRBJ1-2; D is possibly TRBD1 (6 bases). The V gene lost 6 bases and the J gene lost 2 bases, with 10 bases spanning the gap. The CDR3 loop spans 13 amino acids. The germline gives CDR1 MDHEN, CDR2 SYDVKM. CDR3 sequence reads: CASRNGQNYGYTF. The DNA for the CDR3 is TGTGCCAGCAGAAACGGACAGAACTATGGCTACACCTTC.

This clone was recorded once. The gene calls are TRBV28 and TRBJ2-7; a weak D match, TRBD2 (6 bases). Germline CDR1 MDHEN, CDR2 SYDVKM. The CDR3 runs 17 residues. Trimming took off 2 bases at V and 9 bases at J, with 26 bases between the two ends. CDR3 nucleotide sequence: TGTGCCAGCAGTTTAACGGTTGGTTCGGGACTCGAGTCGGCGCAGTACTTC. Its protein product is CASSLTVGSGLESAQYF. The whole variable domain, remainder taken from reference TRBV28 and TRBJ2-7, is DVKVTQSSRYLVKRTGEKVFLECVQDMDHENMFWYRQDPGLGLRLIYFSYDVKMKEKGDIPEGYSVSREKKERFSLILESASTNQTSMYLCASSLTVGSGLESAQYFGPGTRLTVT.

The chain is built from TRBV4-1 and TRBJ2-2, with 7 positions matching TRBD1. The length of the CDR3 is 16 residues. Germline lookup yields CDR1 MGHRA and CDR2 YSYEKL. V was clipped by 4 bases and J by 0 bases; unmatched bases: 5. CDR3 in amino acids: CASSLGQVSNTGELFF. CDR3 nucleotide sequence: TGCGCCAGCAGCCTAGGACAGGTTTCGAACACCGGGGAGCTGTTTTTT.

This chain uses TRBV28 with TRBJ1-6; a possible D gene is TRBD1 (5 bases). The CDR3 extends over 14 amino acids. Trimming pared 6 bases from V and 7 bases from J, leaving 13 bases between. The germline gives CDR1 MDHEN, CDR2 SYDVKM. This CDR3 reads CASRYDSRNSPLHF. The CDR3 nucleotides read TGTGCCAGCAGGTATGACAGTCGAAATTCACCCCTCCACTTT.

This clone was observed a handful of times. The rearrangement uses TRBV19 and TRBJ2-7, with TRBD1 as a possible D gene (6 bases). CDR3 length equals 16 residues. Trimming removed 4 bases at V and 0 bases at J, with 16 bases between. Germline CDR1 is LNHDA and CDR2 is SQIVND (reference sequence). CDR3 protein: CASSRRTAKRSYEQYF. The CDR3 nucleotides read TGTGCCAGTAGTAGGAGGACAGCAAAGCGCTCCTACGAGCAGTACTTC.

The gene calls are TRBV19 and TRBJ2-3; D is unresolved. Germline CDR1 LNHDA, CDR2 SQIVND (reference sequence). The CDR3 is 16 amino acids. V was clipped by 2 bases and J by 0 bases, with 12 bases between them. The CDR3 sequence: CASSITTMISTDTQYF. CDR3 DNA: TGTGCCAGTAGTATAACTACGATGATAAGCACAGATACGCAGTATTTT.

V usage is TRBV25-1 and J usage is TRBJ2-2; D remains ambiguous. Trimming removed 2 bases from V and 5 bases from J, with 15 bases in between. Per germline, CDR1 MGHDK and CDR2 SYGVNS. The CDR3 totals 16 residues. The CDR3 region has the DNA TGTGCCAGCAGTGAACGTCTAGGAAAAGGGACCGGGGAGCTGTTTTTT. This sequence encodes CASSERLGKGTGELFF.

The chain uses TRBV5-6 and TRBJ1-1, with D possibly matching TRBD1 (5 bases). V was pared by 2 bases and J by 1 base, with 15 bases between. CDR1 and CDR2 (germline): SGHDT, YYEEEE. CDR3 length: 16 amino acids. CDR3 region: CASSFYTGASNTEAFF. The CDR3 DNA sequence: TGTGCCAGCAGCTTTTACACTGGGGCCTCGAACACTGAAGCTTTCTTT.

V is TRBV6-4 and J is TRBJ2-1; D not resolved. This CDR3 is 17 amino acids long. Germline lookup yields CDR1 MRHNA and CDR2 SNTAGT. Trimming left V 8 bases short and J 6 bases short, with 26 bases between. Here the CDR3 reads CASARTAATAFSNEQFF. CDR3 bases: TGTGCCAGCGCCCGAACCGCAGCGACGGCCTTCAGCAATGAGCAGTTCTTC.

V gene TRBV6-1 combines with J gene TRBJ2-1; 8 nucleotides align to TRBD2. V shed 1 base, J shed 9 bases, and the junction held 2 bases outside the gene matches. CDR3 size: 13 residues. The germline gives CDR1 MNHNS, CDR2 SASEGT. CDR3 region: CASSEDLAGEQFF. The DNA for the CDR3 is TGTGCCAGCAGTGAAGACCTAGCGGGTGAGCAGTTCTTC.

Here the CDR3 DNA reads TGTGCTAGTGGTTTGGCCTCACGGGGGCCTGGCAATCAGCCCCAGCATTTT. Protein: CASGLASRGPGNQPQHF. V gene TRBV12-5 combines with J gene TRBJ1-5; D is perhaps TRBD1 (6 bases). The CDR3 is 17 amino acids. Trimming took off 1 base at V and 2 bases at J, with 15 bases between the two ends. Germline V lookup: CDR1 LGHNT, CDR2 FRNRAP. Complete variable domain (other parts from reference TRBV12-5 and TRBJ1-5): DARVTQTPRHKVTEMGQEVTMRCQPILGHNTVFWYRQTMMQGLELLAYFRNRAPLDDSGMPKDRFSAEMPDATLATLKIQPSEPRDSAVYFCASGLASRGPGNQPQHFGDGTRLSIL.

The rearrangement uses TRBV27 and TRBJ2-3, with a tentative D call TRBD2 (6 bases). The ends were cut back, 2 bases at V and 1 base at J, with 13 bases in the middle. The CDR3 extends over 16 amino acids. Germline CDR1 is MNHEY and CDR2 is SMNVEV (reference sequence). Here the CDR3 reads CASSLGLARRTDTQYF. Written as DNA, the CDR3 is TGTGCCAGCAGTTTAGGGCTAGCGAGGCGCACAGATACGCAGTATTTT.

V is TRBV25-1 and J is TRBJ1-1, with D perhaps TRBD1 (5 bases). CDR1 is MGHDK and CDR2 is SYGVNS in the germline V gene. Trimming pared 6 bases from V and 1 base from J, leaving 12 bases between. CDR3 length: 14 residues. This CDR3 reads CASRGLGGNTEAFF. For the CDR3, the DNA is TGTGCCAGCAGGGGCCTGGGGGGGAACACTGAAGCTTTCTTT.

V gene TRBV5-8 combines with J gene TRBJ2-3; the D gene is possibly TRBD2 (6 bases). There are 15 residues in the CDR3. Between the trimmed V and J ends, which lost 0 bases and 4 bases, there was a span of 12 bases. The V gene's germline CDR1 is SGHTS and CDR2 YDEGEE. The CDR3 here is CASSLAVAESDTQYF. The CDR3 bases are TGTGCCAGCAGCTTGGCGGTAGCGGAATCAGATACGCAGTATTTT.

DNA for the CDR3: TGTGCCAGCAGGCGGGGGGTCTACAATGAGCAGTTCTTC. This gives the protein CASRRGVYNEQFF. The chain links TRBV6-5 to TRBJ2-1; 8 bases align to TRBD2. CDR3 length equals 13 residues. Germline V gives CDR1 MNHEY, CDR2 SVGAGI. The ends lost 6 bases at V and 3 bases at J; junction bases unmatched: 1.

V gene TRBV28 combines with J gene TRBJ1-4; a possible D gene is TRBD1 (6 bases). Germline V gene data show CDR1 as MDHEN and CDR2 as SYDVKM. The V and J ends lost 7 bases and 4 bases respectively, with 10 bases between them. This CDR3 has 13 residues. In nucleotides, the CDR3 is TGTGCCAGCAACGGGGGGCATAATGAAAAACTGTTTTTT. Translated: CASNGGHNEKLFF.

The chain combines TRBV27 with TRBJ2-1, with D uncertain. CDR1 is MNHEY and CDR2 is SMNVEV in the germline V gene (reference sequence). This CDR3 has 13 amino acids. The V and J ends lost 3 bases and 5 bases respectively, with 8 bases between them. CDR3 loop: CASSFTPHNEQFF. In DNA form, the CDR3 reads TGTGCCAGCAGTTTCACCCCCCACAATGAGCAGTTCTTC.

About this clone itself: This same CDR3 is encoded by further DNA sequences in the sample. The genes are TRBV28 and TRBJ1-1; no firm D call. Germline assignment: CDR1 MDHEN and CDR2 SYDVKM. The ends were cut back, 1 base at V and 5 bases at J, with 5 bases in the middle. This CDR3 has 12 residues. As DNA, the CDR3 is TGTGCCAGCAGTTTATCGGTAACTGAAGCTTTCTTT. This encodes CASSLSVTEAFF.

The V and J genes are TRBV11-2 and TRBJ2-5, with 8 bases fitting TRBD2. V gave up 5 bases and J gave up 8 bases; unmatched junction bases: 16. Germline V CDR1 and CDR2: SGHAT, FQNNGV. This CDR3 region has 16 residues. DNA of the CDR3: TGTGCCAGCAGCCCCCGGGAGGGGCAACTTCCGGGAACCCAGTACTTC. This sequence encodes CASSPREGQLPGTQYF.

The V and J genes are TRBV7-3 and TRBJ2-2; D gene ambiguous. The CDR3 length is 13 residues. Trimming removed 2 bases from V and 6 bases from J, with 7 bases in between. Germline V lookup: CDR1 SGHTA, CDR2 FQGTGA. CDR3 protein: CASSLGSAGELFF. CDR3 in DNA: TGTGCCAGCAGCTTAGGATCCGCCGGGGAGCTGTTTTTT.